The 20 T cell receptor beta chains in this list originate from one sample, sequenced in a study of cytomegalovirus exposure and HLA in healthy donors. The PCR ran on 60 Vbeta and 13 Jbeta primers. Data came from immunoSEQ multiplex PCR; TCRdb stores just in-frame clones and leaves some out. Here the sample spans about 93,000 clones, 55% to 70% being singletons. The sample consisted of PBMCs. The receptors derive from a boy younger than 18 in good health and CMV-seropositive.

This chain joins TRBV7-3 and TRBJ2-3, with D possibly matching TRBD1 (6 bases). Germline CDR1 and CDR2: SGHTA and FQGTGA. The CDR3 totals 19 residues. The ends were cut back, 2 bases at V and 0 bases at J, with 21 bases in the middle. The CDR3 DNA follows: TGTGCCAGCAGCTTAGAGGGGCGGCTGGACAGCTTTAGCACAGATACGCAGTATTTT. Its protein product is CASSLEGRLDSFSTDTQYF.

The CDR3 sequence is CASSDRGLHYEQYF. DNA of the CDR3: TGTGCCAGCAGCGATCGCGGACTGCACTACGAGCAGTACTTC. This rearrangement joins TRBV6-5 to TRBJ2-5; the D gene is possibly TRBD2 (5 bases). Gene TRBJ2-7 matches the end of the DNA better, so the J call may be wrong. Per the germline V gene, CDR1 is MNHEY and CDR2 is SVGAGI. The CDR3 is 14 amino acids.

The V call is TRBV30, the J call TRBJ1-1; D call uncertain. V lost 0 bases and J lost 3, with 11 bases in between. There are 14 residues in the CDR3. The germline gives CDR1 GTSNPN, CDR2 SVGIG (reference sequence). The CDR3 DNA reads TGTGCCTGGAGTGTACGGGGTGGGTACACTGAAGCTTTCTTT. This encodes CAWSVRGGYTEAFF.

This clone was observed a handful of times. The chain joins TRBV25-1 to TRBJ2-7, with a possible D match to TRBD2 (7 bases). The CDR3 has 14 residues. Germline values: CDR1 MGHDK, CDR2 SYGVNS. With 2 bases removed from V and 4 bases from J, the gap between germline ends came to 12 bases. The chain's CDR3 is CASSEMGGGYEQYF. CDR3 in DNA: TGTGCCAGCAGTGAAATGGGAGGGGGGTACGAGCAGTACTTC.

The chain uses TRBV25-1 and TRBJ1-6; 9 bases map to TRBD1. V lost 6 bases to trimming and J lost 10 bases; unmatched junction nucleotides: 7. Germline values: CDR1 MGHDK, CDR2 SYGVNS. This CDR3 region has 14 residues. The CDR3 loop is CASSLTGGLSPLHF. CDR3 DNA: TGTGCCAGCAGCCTCACAGGGGGCTTATCACCCCTCCACTTT.

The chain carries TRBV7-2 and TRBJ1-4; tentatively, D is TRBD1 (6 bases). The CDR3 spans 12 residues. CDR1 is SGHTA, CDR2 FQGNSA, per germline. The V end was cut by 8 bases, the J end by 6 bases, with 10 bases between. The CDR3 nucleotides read TGTGCCAGCGGACACAGGGATGAAAAACTGTTTTTT. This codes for CASGHRDEKLFF.

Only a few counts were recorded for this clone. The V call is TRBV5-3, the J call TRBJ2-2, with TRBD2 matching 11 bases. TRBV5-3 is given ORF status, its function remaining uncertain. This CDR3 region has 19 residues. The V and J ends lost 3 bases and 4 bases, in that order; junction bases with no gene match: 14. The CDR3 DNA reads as TGTGCCAGAAGCTCCGGGACTAGCGGCAGCCTGCCCCGCACCGGGGAGCTGTTTTTT. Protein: CARSSGTSGSLPRTGELFF.

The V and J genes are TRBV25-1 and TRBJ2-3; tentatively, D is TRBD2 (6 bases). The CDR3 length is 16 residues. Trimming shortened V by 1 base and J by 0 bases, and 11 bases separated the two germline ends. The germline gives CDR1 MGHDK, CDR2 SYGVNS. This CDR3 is CASSEWSAGSTDTQYF. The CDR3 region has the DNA TGTGCCAGCAGTGAATGGTCCGCGGGGAGCACAGATACGCAGTATTTT.

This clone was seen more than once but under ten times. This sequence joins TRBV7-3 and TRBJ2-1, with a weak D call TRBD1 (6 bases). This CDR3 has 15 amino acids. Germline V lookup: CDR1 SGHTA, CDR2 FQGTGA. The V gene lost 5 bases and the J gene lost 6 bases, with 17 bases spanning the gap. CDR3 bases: TGTGCCAGCAGCAGGGGTACGGGACACTCCAATGAGCAGTTCTTC. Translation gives CASSRGTGHSNEQFF.

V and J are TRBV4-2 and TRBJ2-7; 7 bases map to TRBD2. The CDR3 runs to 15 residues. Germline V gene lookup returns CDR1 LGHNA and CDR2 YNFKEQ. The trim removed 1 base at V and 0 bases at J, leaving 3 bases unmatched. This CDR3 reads CASSQVGGSSYEQYF. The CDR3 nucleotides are TGTGCCAGCAGCCAAGTGGGGGGGAGCTCCTACGAGCAGTACTTC.

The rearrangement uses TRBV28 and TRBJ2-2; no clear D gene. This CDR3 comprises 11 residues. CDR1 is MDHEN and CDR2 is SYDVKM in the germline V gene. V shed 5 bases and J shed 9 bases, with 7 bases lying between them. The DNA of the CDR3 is TGTGCCAGCAGTCTTGAGCGGGAGCTGTTTTTT. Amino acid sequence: CASSLERELFF.

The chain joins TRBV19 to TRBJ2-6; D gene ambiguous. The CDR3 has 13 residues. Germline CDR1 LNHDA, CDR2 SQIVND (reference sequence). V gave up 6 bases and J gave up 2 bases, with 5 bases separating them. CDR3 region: CASSQAGANVLTF. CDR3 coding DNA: TGTGCCAGTAGCCAGGCTGGGGCCAACGTCCTGACTTTC.

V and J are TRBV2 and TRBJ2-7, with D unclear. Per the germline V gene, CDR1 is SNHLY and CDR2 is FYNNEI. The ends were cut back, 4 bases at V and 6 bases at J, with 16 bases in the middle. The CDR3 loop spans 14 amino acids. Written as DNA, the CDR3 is TGTGCCAGCAGTGGTGCCTATCAGGTCCGCGAGCAGTACTTC. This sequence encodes CASSGAYQVREQYF.

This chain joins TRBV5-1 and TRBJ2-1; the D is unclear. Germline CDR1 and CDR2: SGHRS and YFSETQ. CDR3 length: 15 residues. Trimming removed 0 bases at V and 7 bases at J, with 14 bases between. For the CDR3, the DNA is TGCGCCAGCAGCTTGGAGCGTCCCTCTGGGAATGAGCAGTTCTTC. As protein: CASSLERPSGNEQFF.

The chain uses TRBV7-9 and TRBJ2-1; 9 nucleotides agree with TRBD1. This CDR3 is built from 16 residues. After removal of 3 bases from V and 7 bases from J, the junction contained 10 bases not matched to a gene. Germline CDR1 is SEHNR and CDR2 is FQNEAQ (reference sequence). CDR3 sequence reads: CASSLGLGQGINEQFF. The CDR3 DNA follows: TGTGCCAGCAGCTTGGGGCTGGGACAGGGTATAAATGAGCAGTTCTTC.

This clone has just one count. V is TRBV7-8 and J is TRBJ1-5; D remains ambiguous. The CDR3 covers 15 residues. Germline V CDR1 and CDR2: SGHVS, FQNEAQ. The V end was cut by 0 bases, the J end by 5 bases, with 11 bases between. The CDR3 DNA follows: TGTGCCAGCAGCTTAGCGCCTGACTCAGATCAGCCCCAGCATTTT. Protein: CASSLAPDSDQPQHF.

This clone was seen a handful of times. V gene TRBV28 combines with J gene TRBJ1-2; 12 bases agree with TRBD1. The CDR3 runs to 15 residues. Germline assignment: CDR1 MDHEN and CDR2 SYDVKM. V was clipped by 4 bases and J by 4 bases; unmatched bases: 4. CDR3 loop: CASSSGTGGGYGYTF. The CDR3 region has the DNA TGTGCCAGCAGTTCAGGGACAGGGGGCGGCTATGGCTACACCTTC.

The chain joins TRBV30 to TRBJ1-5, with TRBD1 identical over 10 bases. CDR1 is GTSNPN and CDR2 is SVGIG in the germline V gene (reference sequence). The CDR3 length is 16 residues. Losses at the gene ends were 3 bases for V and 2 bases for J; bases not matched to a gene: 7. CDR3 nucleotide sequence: TGTGCCTGGAGCGGACAGGGGGATGGTGGCAATCAGCCCCAGCATTTT. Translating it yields CAWSGQGDGGNQPQHF.

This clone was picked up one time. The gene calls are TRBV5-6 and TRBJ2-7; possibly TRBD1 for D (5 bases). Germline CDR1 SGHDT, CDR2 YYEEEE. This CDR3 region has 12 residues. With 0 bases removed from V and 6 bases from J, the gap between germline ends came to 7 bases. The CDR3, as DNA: TGTGCCAGCAGCTTGGAAAGGGGCGAGCAGTACTTC. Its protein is CASSLERGEQYF.

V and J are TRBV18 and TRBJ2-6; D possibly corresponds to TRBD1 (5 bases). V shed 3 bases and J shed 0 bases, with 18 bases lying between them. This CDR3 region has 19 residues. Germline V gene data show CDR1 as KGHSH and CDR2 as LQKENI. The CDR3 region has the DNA TGTGCCAGCTCACCCATGGGGAACAGGCTCGACTCTGGGGCCAACGTCCTGACTTTC. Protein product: CASSPMGNRLDSGANVLTF.